This T cell receptor (beta chain) derives from a study of blood T cells in healthy people across ages. CDR1 and CDR2 from the germline V gene are MDHEN and SYDVKM. The CDR3 totals 13 residues. V was pared by 8 bases and J by 5 bases, with 6 bases of the junction left unmatched. A sample-barcoded 5' primer and a J-beta primer mix were used in a second PCR of roughly 7 to 11 cycles. TCRdb re-derived calls from the 5' RACE reads in MiXCR, one entry per CDR3 protein. The sample holds roughly 1 million distinct CDR3 sequences, about 25% seen once. This clonotype has just a few counts. The amount of total RNA extracted per sample was at least 5 micrograms. This sample also belongs to another study, concerning T cells of mothers and their children. That source notes: With the M1S primer of the second PCR, sample barcodes and 2-4 random nucleotides were added.

The clonotype originates from a girl aged 2-10 years in good health. The chain couples TRBV28 to TRBJ2-5, with TRBD1 identical over 9 bases. The source material was blood. The CDR3 sequence: CASQPGQGETQYF. CDR3 bases: TGTGCCAGCCAACCGGGACAGGGCGAGACCCAGTACTTC.